The clone carrying this T cell receptor (beta chain) was recorded many times. No antigen is known for it. The data originate from a study of T cells in Graves' hyperthyroidism and ophthalmopathy. Whole-study findings and limits: Blood also held most thyroid clonotypes expanded beyond 0.001.

The V gene lost 3 bases and the J gene lost 0 bases, with 15 bases spanning the gap. CDR3 size: 17 residues. The V gene's germline CDR1 is SNHLY and CDR2 FYNNEI. Amplified regions were TCR beta CDR3 sequences from RNA transcripts. HTBI primers drove first-round RT-PCR of the TCR CDR3. In TCRdb, the multiplex PCR reads were re-called with MiXCR into one record per CDR3 protein. This sample yields roughly 420,000 distinct CDR3 sequences, of which around a sixth are seen a single time; just under 8% belongs to the top ten. Patients were aged 18 to 65, had disease duration under 2 months, and had newly diagnosed hyperthyroidism. Uncontrolled infection, other autoimmune disease, pregnancy or lactation excluded patients. Diagnostic assessment was based on clinical symptoms, serum thyroxine and TRAb, thyroid ultrasound and orbital computed tomography.

The chain combines TRBV2 with TRBJ1-3; D is possibly TRBD1 (6 bases). Specimen: blood. The TCR sequence derives from a woman between 18 and 30 years old with Graves' hyperthyroidism. In DNA form, the CDR3 reads TGTGCCAGCAGTGACGGGACACTTATTTACTCTGGAAACACCATATATTTT. Translating gives CASSDGTLIYSGNTIYF.